The 27 T cell receptor beta chains below all came from one sample that was sequenced in a study of T-cell reconstitution after alpha-beta-depleted transplantation in children. Unique molecular identifiers tagged the TCRbeta library. TCRdb used MiXCR to reprocess the PCR reads, holding one entry per CDR3 protein. The sample contains fewer than 250,000 distinct CDR3 sequences, approximately 8.9% of which appear only once. The sample in question was PBMCs, mostly from graft donor cells, obtained 180 days after TCRalphabeta/CD19-depleted stem cell transplant. Receptors originate from a male patient between 10 and 17 years old who had a stem cell transplant for acute lymphoblastic leukemia, so the T cells may come from the graft donor.

This clonotype was observed at least ten times. This chain joins TRBV28 and TRBJ2-7; D might be TRBD1 (5 bases). This CDR3 has 16 residues. Germline V gives CDR1 MDHEN, CDR2 SYDVKM. V was cut by 2 bases and J by 0 bases, with 14 bases left in between. This CDR3 reads CASSLRRTRSSYEQYF. For the CDR3, the DNA is TGTGCCAGCAGTTTAAGACGGACACGGAGCTCCTACGAGCAGTACTTC.

This clonotype was detected many times. The V call is TRBV12-3 or TRBV12-4, the J call TRBJ1-1; D gene uncertain. Trimming shortened V by 6 bases and J by 2 bases, and 4 bases separated the two germline ends. The CDR3 is made up of 11 amino acids. CDR3 amino acids: CASSRNTEAFF. CDR3 in DNA: TGTGCCAGCAGCCGAAACACTGAAGCTTTCTTT.

This clonotype was picked up many times. The gene calls are TRBV12-3 or TRBV12-4 and TRBJ2-1; 7 bases map to TRBD2. With 2 bases clipped from V and 5 bases from J, the junction kept 15 bases outside the gene matches. The CDR3 consists of 18 residues. DNA of the CDR3: TGTGCCAGCAGTTTAATGGGAGGGAGGGCCCGGGATAACAATGAGCAGTTCTTC. Translating it yields CASSLMGGRARDNNEQFF.

Many counts were recorded for this clonotype. The chain has TRBV13 and TRBJ1-3, with 8 bases fitting TRBD1. Germline CDR1 PRHDT, CDR2 FYEKMQ (reference sequence). J lost 0 bases, V lost 1 base, and 5 bases had no gene match. The CDR3 extends over 17 amino acids. As DNA, the CDR3 is TGTGCCAGCAGCTTAGTCCCAGGACAGGGCTCTGGAAACACCATATATTTT. Translation: CASSLVPGQGSGNTIYF.

This clonotype was picked up many times. CDR3 DNA sequence: TGTGCCAGCAGCCGACTCGGTTACACTGAAGCTTTCTTT. Its protein is CASSRLGYTEAFF. V gene TRBV6-1 combines with J gene TRBJ1-1; D uncertain. The germline V gene encodes CDR1 MNHNS and CDR2 SASEGT. The CDR3 runs 13 residues. With 6 bases removed from V and 3 bases from J, the gap between germline ends came to 11 bases.

This clonotype occurred many times. This chain connects TRBV4-3 to TRBJ2-7; TRBD1 matches at 9 bases. Trimming took 5 bases from V and 2 from J; bases not matched to a gene: 4. The CDR3 extends over 14 amino acids. Looked up from germline, CDR1 is LGHNA and CDR2 is YSLEER. CDR3 protein: CASSKGQGTYEQYF. CDR3 in DNA: TGCGCCAGCAGCAAGGGACAGGGTACCTACGAGCAGTACTTC.

This clonotype has a count of ten or more. This chain joins TRBV6-1 and TRBJ1-4; D is unresolved. This CDR3 contains 14 residues. Germline assignment: CDR1 MNHNS and CDR2 SASEGT. V dropped 6 bases and J dropped 0 bases, with 8 bases sitting between them. Here the CDR3 reads CASREGPTNEKLFF. In nucleotides, the CDR3 is TGTGCCAGCAGGGAGGGTCCAACTAATGAAAAACTGTTTTTT.

This clonotype was found many times. Given a much more abundant clone one base away, this may be a read error. This rearrangement joins TRBV12-3 or TRBV12-4 to TRBJ1-1, with unresolved D. CDR3 length equals 13 residues. CDR3 residues: CAISLTRNTEAFF. The CDR3 nucleotides read TGTGCCATCAGTCTTACAAGGAACACTGAAGCTTTCTTT.

This clonotype has ten or more counts. The genes are TRBV5-1 and TRBJ2-5, with TRBD2 matching 10 bases. Trimming at V came to 0 bases and at J to 3 bases, leaving 2 bases not matched to a gene. Looked up from germline, CDR1 is SGHRS and CDR2 is YFSETQ. The CDR3 has 15 residues. CDR3 in DNA: TGCGCCAGCAGCTTGGCAGGACTAGCGGAAGAGACCCAGTACTTC. As protein: CASSLAGLAEETQYF.

The chain recombines TRBV5-8 with TRBJ2-2; the D is unclear. V was clipped by 9 bases and J by 7 bases, with 16 bases between them. The CDR3 loop spans 13 amino acids. Germline CDR1 SGHTS, CDR2 YDEGEE. CDR3 DNA: TGTGCCATGAGCCCAGGATCGAGCGGGGAGCTGTTTTTT. It is translated as CAMSPGSSGELFF.

This clonotype was detected many times. V usage is TRBV5-1 and J usage is TRBJ1-4, with D perhaps matching TRBD1 (5 bases). The germline V and J ends were trimmed by 3 bases and 5 bases, with 14 bases remaining between them. Germline V lookup: CDR1 SGHRS, CDR2 YFSETQ. CDR3 length: 15 amino acids. The CDR3 DNA follows: TGCGCCAGCAGCTCCTTGGGGACTGGAAATGAAAAACTGTTTTTT. The encoded protein is CASSSLGTGNEKLFF.

This clonotype was found many times. V gene TRBV5-1 combines with J gene TRBJ2-2; D is unresolved. The CDR3 sequence is 16 residues long. Trimming took off 0 bases at V and 0 bases at J, with 9 bases between the two ends. CDR1 and CDR2 (germline): SGHRS, YFSETQ. CDR3 loop: CASSLDVSPNTGELFF. For the CDR3, the DNA is TGCGCCAGCAGCTTGGACGTAAGCCCGAACACCGGGGAGCTGTTTTTT.

For this clonotype: Given a much more abundant clone one base away, this may be a read error. This chain joins TRBV6-1 and TRBJ1-1; D gene unclear. Germline loops: CDR1 MNHNS, CDR2 SASEGT. This CDR3 has 16 residues. The V and J ends lost 5 bases and 4 bases respectively, with 20 bases between them. The CDR3 nucleotides are TGTGCCAGCAGTCTAGACGGACTGCCGCGGGGCACTGAAGCTTTCTTT. Protein sequence: CASSLDGLPRGTEAFF.

This clonotype showed up many times. The rearrangement uses TRBV12-3 or TRBV12-4 and TRBJ2-1, with no clear D. The CDR3 sequence is 12 residues long. V shed 6 bases and J shed 11 bases, with 14 bases lying between them. This CDR3 reads CASRSDSHKQFF. CDR3 nucleotide sequence: TGTGCCAGCAGATCTGACTCTCACAAGCAGTTCTTC.

This clonotype has a count of ten or more. V gene TRBV5-1 combines with J gene TRBJ2-7; TRBD2 agrees at 7 bases. V lost 0 bases and J lost 1; bases outside the gene matches: 4. Germline CDR1 SGHRS, CDR2 YFSETQ. The CDR3 has 15 residues. CDR3 DNA sequence: TGCGCCAGCAGCTTGGGAGCGGGGAAATCCTACGAGCAGTACTTC. As protein: CASSLGAGKSYEQYF. The full variable domain, in which reference TRBV5-1 and TRBJ2-7 provide the parts outside the CDR3, is KAGVTQTPRYLIKTRGQQVTLSCSPISGHRSVSWYQQTPGQGLQFLFEYFSETQRNKGNFPGRFSGRQFSNSRSEMNVSTLELGDSALYLCASSLGAGKSYEQYFGPGTRLTVT.

This clonotype came up many times. The rearrangement uses TRBV14 and TRBJ2-1, with D uncertain. The V and J ends lost 1 base and 7 bases respectively, with 8 bases between them. The CDR3 length is 13 residues. The germline gives CDR1 SGHDN, CDR2 FVKESK. The CDR3 DNA reads TGTGCCAGCAGCCAAGTATTGGGGAATGAGCAGTTCTTC. Encoded protein: CASSQVLGNEQFF.

Note on this clonotype: A single base separates this from a much larger clone, so it may be a read error. This CDR3 is CASSFTGTTEAFF. DNA of the CDR3: TGTGCCAGCAGCTTTACAGGGACCACTGAAGCTTTCTTT. This chain links TRBV5-4 with TRBJ1-1, with D possibly matching TRBD1 (6 bases). CDR3 length equals 13 residues. Trimming removed 2 bases at V and 4 bases at J, with 9 bases between. Germline assignment: CDR1 SGHNT and CDR2 YYREEE (reference sequence).

There are many counts of this clonotype. The chain is built from TRBV20-1 and TRBJ2-3; a possible D gene is TRBD1 (6 bases). Germline V CDR1 and CDR2: DFQATT, SNEGSKA (reference sequence). CDR3 length: 16 amino acids. V was cut by 0 bases and J by 3 bases, with 16 bases left in between. The CDR3 DNA is TGCAGTGCTAGAGATCCTAACAGGGACGTGACAGATACGCAGTATTTT. Its protein product is CSARDPNRDVTDTQYF.

This clonotype was seen repeatedly, ten times or more. The V call is TRBV5-5, the J call TRBJ2-7, with D unresolved. V shed 1 base and J shed 5 bases, with 13 bases lying between them. Germline loops: CDR1 SGHKS, CDR2 YYEKEE (reference sequence). This CDR3 has 14 residues. The CDR3 DNA is TGTGCCAGCAGCTTGTGGACGGCGTGGAACGAGCAGTACTTC. This encodes CASSLWTAWNEQYF.

At least ten counts were recorded for this clonotype. The V call is TRBV4-3, the J call TRBJ1-2; D unclear. Looked up from germline, CDR1 is LGHNA and CDR2 is YSLEER. The CDR3 totals 15 residues. Trimming took 0 bases from V and 7 from J, leaving 15 bases between them. This CDR3 reads CASSQDRAGSFGYTF. DNA for the CDR3: TGCGCCAGCAGCCAAGATCGGGCAGGTAGTTTTGGCTACACCTTC.

This clonotype was recorded many times. The chain joins TRBV5-8 to TRBJ1-5, with unresolved D. Germline V CDR1 and CDR2: SGHTS, YDEGEE. The germline V and J ends were trimmed by 4 bases and 5 bases, with 7 bases remaining between them. The CDR3 consists of 12 residues. CDR3: CASSLDHQPQHF. Written as DNA, the CDR3 is TGTGCCAGCAGCCTCGACCATCAGCCCCAGCATTTT.

In this sample, this clonotype turned up many times. This sequence joins TRBV7-6 and TRBJ2-2; TRBD2 matches 12 bases. With 5 bases clipped from V and 0 bases from J, the junction kept 10 bases outside the gene matches. This CDR3 has 19 amino acids. Germline CDR1 is SGHVS and CDR2 is FNYEAQ. For the CDR3, the DNA is TGTGCCAGCAGCGGGTTGGCTAGCGGGGGGGCAGCGAACACCGGGGAGCTGTTTTTT. The encoded protein is CASSGLASGGAANTGELFF.

This clonotype was recorded at least ten times. This rearrangement joins TRBV2 to TRBJ1-4, with a tentative D call TRBD1 (6 bases). V lost 7 bases, J lost 6 bases, and 12 bases lay in between. CDR1 and CDR2 from the germline V gene are SNHLY and FYNNEI. This CDR3 is built from 13 residues. CDR3 DNA sequence: TGTGCCAGCACCGAACAGGGCTATGAAAAACTGTTTTTT. Translated: CASTEQGYEKLFF.

This clonotype was detected many times. The rearrangement links TRBV24-1 to TRBJ2-3; D gene uncertain. The CDR3 is made up of 15 amino acids. Per germline, CDR1 KGHDR and CDR2 SFDVKD. Trimming removed 3 bases at V and 4 bases at J, with 13 bases between. The chain's CDR3 is CATSDPVGWPDTQYF. CDR3 nucleotides: TGTGCCACCAGTGATCCGGTAGGGTGGCCAGATACGCAGTATTTT.

This clonotype occurred many times. CDR3 DNA sequence: TGTGCCAGCTCACCACCCTTGCCCGTACAGGGGGCGGCGGATACGCAGTATTTT. This sequence encodes CASSPPLPVQGAADTQYF. This chain uses TRBV18 with TRBJ2-3, with 9 positions matching TRBD1. Per the germline V gene, CDR1 is KGHSH and CDR2 is LQKENI. The CDR3 totals 18 residues. The junction had 13 bases not matched to a gene; V was cut back by 0 bases and J by 6 bases. The variable domain in full, with the rest retrieved from reference TRBV18 and TRBJ2-3, is NAGVMQNPRHLVRRRGQEARLRCSPMKGHSHVYWYRQLPEEGLKFMVYLQKENIIDESGMPKERFSAEFPKEGPSILRIQQVVRGDSAAYFCASSPPLPVQGAADTQYFGPGTRLTVL.

There are many counts of this clonotype. This sequence joins TRBV5-1 and TRBJ1-2; tentative D call: TRBD1 (5 bases). Trimming removed 0 bases from V and 2 bases from J, with 8 bases in between. The CDR3 consists of 14 residues. Germline CDR1 SGHRS, CDR2 YFSETQ. The DNA for the CDR3 is TGCGCCAGCAGCTTGGAGGGGCCGAACTATGGCTACACCTTC. It yields the protein CASSLEGPNYGYTF.

This clonotype has just a few counts. The chain uses TRBV7-9 and TRBJ2-2; D gene unclear. Germline V CDR1 and CDR2: SEHNR, FQNEAQ (reference sequence). The CDR3 consists of 17 residues. V lost 5 bases to trimming and J lost 0 bases, with 16 bases between them. Written as DNA, the CDR3 is TGTGCCAGCAGCCCACGGACGGATACCTCGAACACCGGGGAGCTGTTTTTT. This gives the protein CASSPRTDTSNTGELFF.